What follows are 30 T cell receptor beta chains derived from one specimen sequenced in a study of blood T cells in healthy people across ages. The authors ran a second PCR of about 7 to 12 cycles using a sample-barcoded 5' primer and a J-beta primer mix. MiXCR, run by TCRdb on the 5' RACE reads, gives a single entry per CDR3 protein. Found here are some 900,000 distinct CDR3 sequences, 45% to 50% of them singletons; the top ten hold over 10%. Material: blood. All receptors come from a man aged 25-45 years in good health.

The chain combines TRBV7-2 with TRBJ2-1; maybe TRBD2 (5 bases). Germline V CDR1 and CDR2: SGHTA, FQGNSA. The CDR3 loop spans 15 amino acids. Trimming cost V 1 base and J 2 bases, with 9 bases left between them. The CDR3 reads CASSLGVAPYNEQFF. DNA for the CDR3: TGTGCCAGCAGCTTAGGAGTAGCGCCCTACAATGAGCAGTTCTTC.

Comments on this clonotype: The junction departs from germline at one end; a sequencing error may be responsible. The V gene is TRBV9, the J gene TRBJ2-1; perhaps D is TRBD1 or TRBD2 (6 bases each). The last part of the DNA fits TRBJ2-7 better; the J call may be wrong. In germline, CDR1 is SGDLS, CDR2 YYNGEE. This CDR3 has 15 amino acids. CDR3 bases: TGTGCCGGCAGCGTAGGGGGGACTTTGGGGGATGAGCAGTACTTC. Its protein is CAGSVGGTLGDEQYF.

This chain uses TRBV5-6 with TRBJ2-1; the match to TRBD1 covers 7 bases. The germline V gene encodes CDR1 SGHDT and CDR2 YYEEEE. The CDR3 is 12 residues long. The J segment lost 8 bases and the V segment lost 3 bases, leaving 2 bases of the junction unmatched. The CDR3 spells CASSSRGYEQFF. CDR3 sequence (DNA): TGTGCCAGCAGCTCCAGGGGGTATGAGCAGTTCTTC. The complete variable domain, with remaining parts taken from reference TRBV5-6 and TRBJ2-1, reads DAGVTQSPTHLIKTRGQQVTLRCSPKSGHDTVSWYQQALGQGPQFIFQYYEEEERQRGNFPDRFSGHQFPNYSSELNVNALLLGDSALYLCASSSRGYEQFFGPGTRLTVL.

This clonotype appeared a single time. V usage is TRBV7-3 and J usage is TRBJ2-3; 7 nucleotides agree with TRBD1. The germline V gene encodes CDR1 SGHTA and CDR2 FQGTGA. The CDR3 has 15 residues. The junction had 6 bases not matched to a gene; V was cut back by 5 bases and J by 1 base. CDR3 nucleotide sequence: TGTGCCAGCAGCCCTACCGGGACAGGCACAGATACGCAGTATTTT. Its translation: CASSPTGTGTDTQYF.

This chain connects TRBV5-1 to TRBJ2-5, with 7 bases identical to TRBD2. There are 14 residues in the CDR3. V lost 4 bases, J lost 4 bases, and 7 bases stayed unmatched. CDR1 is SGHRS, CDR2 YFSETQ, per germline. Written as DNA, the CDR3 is TGCGCCAGCAGCGGCGGGGGATCAGGAGAGACCCAGTACTTC. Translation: CASSGGGSGETQYF.

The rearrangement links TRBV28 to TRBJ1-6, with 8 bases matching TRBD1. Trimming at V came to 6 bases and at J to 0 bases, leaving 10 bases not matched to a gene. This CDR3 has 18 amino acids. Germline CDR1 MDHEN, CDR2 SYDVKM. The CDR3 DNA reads TGTGCCAGCAGGCCACGACAGGGGTCGGGCTCCTATAATTCACCCCTCCACTTT. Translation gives CASRPRQGSGSYNSPLHF. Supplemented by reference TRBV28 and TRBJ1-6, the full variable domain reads DVKVTQSSRYLVKRTGEKVFLECVQDMDHENMFWYRQDPGLGLRLIYFSYDVKMKEKGDIPEGYSVSREKKERFSLILESASTNQTSMYLCASRPRQGSGSYNSPLHFGNGTRLTVT.

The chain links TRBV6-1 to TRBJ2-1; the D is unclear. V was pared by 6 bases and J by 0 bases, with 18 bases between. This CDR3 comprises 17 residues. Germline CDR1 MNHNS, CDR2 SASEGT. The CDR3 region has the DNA TGTGCCAGCAGGCGCTTCTTTAGCCTGAGCTCCTACAATGAGCAGTTCTTC. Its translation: CASRRFFSLSSYNEQFF.

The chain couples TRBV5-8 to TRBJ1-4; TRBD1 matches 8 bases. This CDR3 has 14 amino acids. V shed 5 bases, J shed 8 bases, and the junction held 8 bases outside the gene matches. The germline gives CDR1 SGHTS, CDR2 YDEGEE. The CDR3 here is CASRFDRGHEKLFF. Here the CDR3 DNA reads TGTGCCAGCAGGTTCGACAGGGGCCACGAAAAACTGTTTTTT. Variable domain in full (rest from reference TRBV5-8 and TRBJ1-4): EAGVTQSPTHLIKTRGQQATLRCSPISGHTSVYWYQQALGLGLQFLLWYDEGEERNRGNFPPRFSGRQFPNYSSELNVNALELEDSALYLCASRFDRGHEKLFFGSGTQLSVL.

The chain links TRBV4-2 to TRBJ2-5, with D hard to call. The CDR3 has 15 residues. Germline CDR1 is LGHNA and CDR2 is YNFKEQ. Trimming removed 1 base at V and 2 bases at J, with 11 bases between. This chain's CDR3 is CASSQGIDLQETQYF. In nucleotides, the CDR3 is TGTGCCAGCAGCCAAGGAATAGACCTACAAGAGACCCAGTACTTC.

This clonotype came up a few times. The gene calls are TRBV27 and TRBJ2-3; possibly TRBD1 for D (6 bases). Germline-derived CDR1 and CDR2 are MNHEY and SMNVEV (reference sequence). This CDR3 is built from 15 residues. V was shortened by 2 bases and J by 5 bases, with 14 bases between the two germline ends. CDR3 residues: CASSLGQGIVDTQYF. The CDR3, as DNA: TGTGCCAGCAGTTTAGGGCAGGGGATAGTAGATACGCAGTATTTT.

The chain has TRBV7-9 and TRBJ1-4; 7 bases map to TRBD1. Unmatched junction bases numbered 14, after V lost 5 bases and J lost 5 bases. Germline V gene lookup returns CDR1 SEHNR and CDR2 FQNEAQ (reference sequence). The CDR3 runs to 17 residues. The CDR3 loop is CASSKKPPGTVNEKLFF. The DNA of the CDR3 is TGTGCCAGCAGCAAAAAACCCCCGGGGACAGTAAATGAAAAACTGTTTTTT.

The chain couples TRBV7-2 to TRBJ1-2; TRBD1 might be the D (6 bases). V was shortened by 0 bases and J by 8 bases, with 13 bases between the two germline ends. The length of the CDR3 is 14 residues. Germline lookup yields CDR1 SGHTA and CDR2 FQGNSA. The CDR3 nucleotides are TGTGCCAGCAGCTTAGCGCAAATTGGGGGCGGCTACACCTTC. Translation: CASSLAQIGGGYTF.

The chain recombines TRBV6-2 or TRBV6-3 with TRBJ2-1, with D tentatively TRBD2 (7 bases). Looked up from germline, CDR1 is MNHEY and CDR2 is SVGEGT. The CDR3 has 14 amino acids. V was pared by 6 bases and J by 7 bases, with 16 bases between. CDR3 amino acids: CASSPPGGHNEQFF. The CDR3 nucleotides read TGTGCCAGCAGCCCCCCCGGGGGGCATAATGAGCAGTTCTTC.

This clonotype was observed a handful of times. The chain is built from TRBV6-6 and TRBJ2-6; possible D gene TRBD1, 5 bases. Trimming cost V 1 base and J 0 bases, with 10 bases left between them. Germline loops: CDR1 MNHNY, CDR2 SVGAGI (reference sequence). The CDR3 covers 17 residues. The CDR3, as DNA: TGTGCCAGCAGTTACTTCGACAGCCCCTCTGGGGCCAACGTCCTGACTTTC. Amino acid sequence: CASSYFDSPSGANVLTF.

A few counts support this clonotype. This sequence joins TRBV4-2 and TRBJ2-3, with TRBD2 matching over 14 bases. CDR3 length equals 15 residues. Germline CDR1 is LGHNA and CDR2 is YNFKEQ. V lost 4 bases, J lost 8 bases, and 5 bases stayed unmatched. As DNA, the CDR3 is TGTGCCAGCAGCCTCTGGACTAGCGGGGGGAGTACGCAGTATTTT. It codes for CASSLWTSGGSTQYF.

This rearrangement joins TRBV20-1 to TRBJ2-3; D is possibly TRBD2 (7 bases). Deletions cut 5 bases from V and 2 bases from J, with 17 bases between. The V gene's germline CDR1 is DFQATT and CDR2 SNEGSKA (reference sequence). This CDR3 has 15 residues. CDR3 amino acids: CSAPSAGATTDTQYF. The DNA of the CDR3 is TGCAGTGCTCCGTCGGCGGGGGCCACCACAGATACGCAGTATTTT.

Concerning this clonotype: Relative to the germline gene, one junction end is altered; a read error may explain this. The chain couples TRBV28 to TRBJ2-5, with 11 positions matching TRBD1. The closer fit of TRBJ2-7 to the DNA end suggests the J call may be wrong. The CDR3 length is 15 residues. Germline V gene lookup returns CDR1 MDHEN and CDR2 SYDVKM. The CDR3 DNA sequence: TGTGCCGGCAGTTCCTTGGGGACAGGGGGCTACGAGCAGTACTTC. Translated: CAGSSLGTGGYEQYF.

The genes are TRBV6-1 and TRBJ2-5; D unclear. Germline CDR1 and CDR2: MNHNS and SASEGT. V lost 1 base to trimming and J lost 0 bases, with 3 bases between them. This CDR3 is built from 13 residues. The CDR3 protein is CASSEVHQETQYF. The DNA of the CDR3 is TGTGCCAGCAGTGAAGTTCACCAAGAGACCCAGTACTTC.

CDR3 residues: CASSTGTGCGYTF. CDR3 coding DNA: TGTGCCAGCAGCACCGGGACAGGGTGCGGCTACACCTTC. The chain joins TRBV3-1 to TRBJ1-2; 9 bases are shared with TRBD1. In germline, CDR1 is LGHDT, CDR2 YNNKEL (reference sequence). The CDR3 loop spans 13 amino acids. The V segment lost 5 bases and the J segment 8 bases; nucleotides outside the gene matches: 6.

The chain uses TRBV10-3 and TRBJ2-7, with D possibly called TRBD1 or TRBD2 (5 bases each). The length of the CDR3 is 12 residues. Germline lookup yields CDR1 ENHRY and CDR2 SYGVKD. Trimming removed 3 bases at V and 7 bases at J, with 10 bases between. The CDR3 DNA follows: TGTGCCATCAGTGACAGGGACGGAGAGCAGTACTTC. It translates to CAISDRDGEQYF.

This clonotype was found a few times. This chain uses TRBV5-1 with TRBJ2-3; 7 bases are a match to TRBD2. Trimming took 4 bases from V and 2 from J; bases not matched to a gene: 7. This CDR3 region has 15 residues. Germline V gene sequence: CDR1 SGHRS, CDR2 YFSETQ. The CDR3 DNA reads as TGCGCCAGCAGCCCCTCTAGCGGAGACACAGATACGCAGTATTTT. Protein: CASSPSSGDTDTQYF.

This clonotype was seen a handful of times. CDR3 in amino acids: CASSFGTGEKEQYF. CDR3 DNA sequence: TGTGCCAGCAGTTTCGGGACAGGGGAGAAAGAGCAGTACTTC. The genes are TRBV27 and TRBJ2-5, with TRBD1 identical over 10 bases. Germline V gives CDR1 MNHEY, CDR2 SMNVEV (reference sequence). The junction had 9 bases not matched to a gene; V was cut back by 3 bases and J by 11 bases. The CDR3 is 14 residues long.

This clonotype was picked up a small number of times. CDR3 residues: CASSQDSTDWYNEQFF. The DNA of the CDR3 is TGCGCCAGCAGCCAAGATTCAACAGATTGGTACAATGAGCAGTTCTTC. The J gene is TRBJ2-1, the V gene TRBV4-1; no definite D call. This CDR3 is 16 amino acids long. With 0 bases removed from V and 4 bases from J, the gap between germline ends came to 13 bases. Germline lookup yields CDR1 MGHRA and CDR2 YSYEKL.

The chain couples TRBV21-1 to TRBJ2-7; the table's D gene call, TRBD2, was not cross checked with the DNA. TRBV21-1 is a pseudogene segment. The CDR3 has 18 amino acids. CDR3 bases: TGTGCCAGCAGCAAGGGGACTAGAGGCGTGGGGGGCTCCTACGAGCAGTACTTC. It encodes CASSKGTRGVGGSYEQYF.

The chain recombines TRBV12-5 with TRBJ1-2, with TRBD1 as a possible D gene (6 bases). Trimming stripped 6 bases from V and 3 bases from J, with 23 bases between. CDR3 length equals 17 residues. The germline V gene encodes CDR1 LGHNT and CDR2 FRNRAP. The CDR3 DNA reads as TGTGCTAGTGGGAAGAAGGTGTTCGCAGGGGCGGACTATGGCTACACCTTC. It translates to CASGKKVFAGADYGYTF.

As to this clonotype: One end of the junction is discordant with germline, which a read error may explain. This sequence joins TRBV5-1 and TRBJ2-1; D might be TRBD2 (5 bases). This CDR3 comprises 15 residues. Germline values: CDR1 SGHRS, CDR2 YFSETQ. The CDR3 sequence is CASSLELVSYNERYF. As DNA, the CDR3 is TGCGCCAGCAGCTTGGAATTAGTCTCCTACAATGAGCGGTACTTC.

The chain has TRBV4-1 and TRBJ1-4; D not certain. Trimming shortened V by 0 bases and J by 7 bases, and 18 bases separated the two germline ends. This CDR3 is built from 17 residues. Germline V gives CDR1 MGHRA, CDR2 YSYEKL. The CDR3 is CASSQEGGKSVREKLFF. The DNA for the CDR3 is TGCGCCAGCAGCCAAGAAGGAGGGAAGAGCGTCCGTGAAAAACTGTTTTTT.

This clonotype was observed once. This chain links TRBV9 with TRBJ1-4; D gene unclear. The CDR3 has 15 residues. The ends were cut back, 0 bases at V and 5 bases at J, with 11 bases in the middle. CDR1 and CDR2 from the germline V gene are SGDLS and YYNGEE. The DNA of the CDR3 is TGTGCCAGCAGCGTAGTGGGGAACACCAATGAAAAACTGTTTTTT. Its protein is CASSVVGNTNEKLFF.

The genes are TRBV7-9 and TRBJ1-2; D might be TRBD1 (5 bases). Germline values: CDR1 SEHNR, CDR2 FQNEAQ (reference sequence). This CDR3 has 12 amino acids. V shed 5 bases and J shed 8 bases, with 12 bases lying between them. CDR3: CASSPDRLGYTF. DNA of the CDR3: TGTGCCAGCAGCCCCGACAGATTGGGCTACACCTTC.

DNA for the CDR3: TGTGCCAGAACAGCTGGGGCGGGGAGCACGAACACCGGGGAGCTGTTTTTT. This translates into CARTAGAGSTNTGELFF. This rearrangement joins TRBV2 to TRBJ2-2; TRBD2 is a possible D gene (6 bases). Germline V gives CDR1 SNHLY, CDR2 FYNNEI. The CDR3 contains 17 residues. V was pared by 9 bases and J by 0 bases, with 20 bases between.